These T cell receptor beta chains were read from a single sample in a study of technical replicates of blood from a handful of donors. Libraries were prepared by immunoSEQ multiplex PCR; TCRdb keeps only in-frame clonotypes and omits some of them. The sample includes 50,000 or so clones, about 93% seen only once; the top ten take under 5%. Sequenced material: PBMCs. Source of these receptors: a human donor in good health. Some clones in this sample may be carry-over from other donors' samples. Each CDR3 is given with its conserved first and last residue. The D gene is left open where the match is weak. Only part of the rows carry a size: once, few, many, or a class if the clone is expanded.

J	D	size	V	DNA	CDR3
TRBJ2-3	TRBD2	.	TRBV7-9	TGTGCCAGCAGCTCGACTAGCGGGAGCGCAGATACGCAGTATTTT	CASSSTSGSADTQYF
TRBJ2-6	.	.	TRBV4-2	TGTGCCAGCAGCCAAGATGGGGCGGGGGCAGGGGCCAACGTCCTGACTTTC	CASSQDGAGAGANVLTF
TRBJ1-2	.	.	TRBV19	TGTGCCAGTAGTATCCCCGCAGAAACCTATGGCTACACCTTC	CASSIPAETYGYTF
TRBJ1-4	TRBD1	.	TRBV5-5	TGTGCCAGCAGCCCGGGACAGATGTCTAATGAAAAACTGTTTTTT	CASSPGQMSNEKLFF
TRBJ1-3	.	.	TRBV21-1	TGTGCCAGCAGCAAAGTTAAGAGCTCTGGAAACACCATATATTTT	CASSKVKSSGNTIYF
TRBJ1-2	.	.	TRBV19	TGTGCCAGTAGTATACGGGGGTACTATGGCTACACCTTC	CASSIRGYYGYTF
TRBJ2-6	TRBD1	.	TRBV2	TGTGCCAGCAGCCGGGACAGGTCTGGGGCCAACGTCCTGACTTTC	CASSRDRSGANVLTF
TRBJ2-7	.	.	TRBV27	TGTGCCTGTCAACGGAGGGGCGGAAGCCCCTACGAGCAGTACTTC	CACQRRGGSPYEQYF
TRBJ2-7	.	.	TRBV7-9	TGTGCCAGCAGCTCGACAGCCTACGAGCAGTACTTC	CASSSTAYEQYF
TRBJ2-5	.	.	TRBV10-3	TGTGCCATCAGGGGGGACTCCGAGACCCAGTACTTC	CAIRGDSETQYF
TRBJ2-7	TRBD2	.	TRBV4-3	TGCGCCAGCAGCCAAGCTGGTAGCGGGGTAGGTGAGCAGTACTTC	CASSQAGSGVGEQYF
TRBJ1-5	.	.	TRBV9	TGTGCGTCTGGAGGGGATGGACTTAGCAATCAGCCCCAGCATTTT	CASGGDGLSNQPQHF
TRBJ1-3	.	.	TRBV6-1	TGTGCCAGCAGTGCACCTTCGGGTAGATCGGGAAACACCATATATTTT	CASSAPSGRSGNTIYF
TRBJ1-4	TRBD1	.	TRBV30	TGTGCCTGGCGAAATGTAGGGACAGGGGGTGAAAAACTGTTTTTT	CAWRNVGTGGEKLFF
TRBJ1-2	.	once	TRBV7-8	TGTGCCAGCAGCTTACGGTTACAGTCGTATGGCTACACCTTC	CASSLRLQSYGYTF
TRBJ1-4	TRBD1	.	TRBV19	TGTGCCAGTAGTTTTCGACAGGGGCTGTCTAATGAAAAACTGTTTTTT	CASSFRQGLSNEKLFF
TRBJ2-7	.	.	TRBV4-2	TGTGCCAGCAGCCAAGTCGGCAGGGCCTACGAGCAGTACTTC	CASSQVGRAYEQYF
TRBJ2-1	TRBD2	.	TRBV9	TGTGCCAGCAGCATCAGCGGGAGTTTTGGTGAGCAGTTCTTC	CASSISGSFGEQFF
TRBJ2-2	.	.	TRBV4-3	TGCGCCAGCAGCCAAGCCCTAGCCGGGAACACCGGGGAGCTGTTTTTT	CASSQALAGNTGELFF
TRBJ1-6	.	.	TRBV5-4	TGTGCCAGCAGCGCCCGGGGCCGGGGGGACGGTTCTTCACCCCTCCACTTT	CASSARGRGDGSSPLHF
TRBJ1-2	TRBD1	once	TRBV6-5	TGTGCCAGCAGTAAACAATCCGGGACAGGGCATGGCTACACCTTC	CASSKQSGTGHGYTF
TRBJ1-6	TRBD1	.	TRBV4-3	TGCGCCAGCAGCCACGGACAGGGGGCGATAAATTCACCCCTCCACTTT	CASSHGQGAINSPLHF
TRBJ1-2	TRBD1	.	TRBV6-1	TGTGCCAGCAGTCCCAGGGGGGTCTATGGCTACACCTTC	CASSPRGVYGYTF
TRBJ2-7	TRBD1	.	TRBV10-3	TGTGCCATCAGCGGACAGGGGTACGAGCAGTACTTC	CAISGQGYEQYF
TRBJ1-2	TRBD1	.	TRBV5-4	TGTGCCAGCAGCCCCGACAGGGGCTATGGCTACACCTTC	CASSPDRGYGYTF
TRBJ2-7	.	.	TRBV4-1	TGCGCCAGCAGCCAAGGGGGAACGGAAGGGAGTTACGAGCAGTACTTC	CASSQGGTEGSYEQYF
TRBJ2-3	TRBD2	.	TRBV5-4	TGTGCCAGCAGCCGGACTAGCGGGCCAGATACGCAGTATTTT	CASSRTSGPDTQYF
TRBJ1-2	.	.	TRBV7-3	TGTGCCAGCAGCCCCGAGGGGGGGTATGGCTACACCTTC	CASSPEGGYGYTF
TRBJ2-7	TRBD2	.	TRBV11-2	TGTGCCAGCAGCTTAGTACTAGCGGGGGGGCGCGAGCAGTACTTC	CASSLVLAGGREQYF
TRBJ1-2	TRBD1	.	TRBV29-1	TGCAGCGTTGTAAGACAGGGTGATGGCTACACCTTC	CSVVRQGDGYTF
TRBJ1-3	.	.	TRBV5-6	TGTGCCAGCAGCCCAAAACTGCGGTTCGCTACTTACTCTGGAAACACCATATATTTT	CASSPKLRFATYSGNTIYF
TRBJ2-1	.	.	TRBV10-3	TGTGCCATCAGTGAGAAAGGGGTTGGATACAATGAGCAGTTCTTC	CAISEKGVGYNEQFF
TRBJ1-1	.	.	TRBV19	TGTGCCAGTAGTAAGGGGGTGGGAGCTGAAGCTTTCTTT	CASSKGVGAEAFF
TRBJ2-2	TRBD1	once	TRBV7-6	TGTGCCAGCAGCTTAGCGGGACAGAGCGTGTGGGAGCTGTTTTTT	CASSLAGQSVWELFF
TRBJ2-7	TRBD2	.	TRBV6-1	TGTGCCAGCGATAGCGGGGGGGCTCCCTACGAGCAGTACTTC	CASDSGGAPYEQYF
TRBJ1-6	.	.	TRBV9	TGTGCCAGCAGCCCCATTGGGGGGGATGCACTTTCACCCCTCCACTTT	CASSPIGGDALSPLHF
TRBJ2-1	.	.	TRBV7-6	TGTGCCAGCAGCTTTGGGTCGGGAGCCAACAATGAGCAGTTCTTC	CASSFGSGANNEQFF
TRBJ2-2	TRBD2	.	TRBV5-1	TGCGCCAGCAGCCCGGGGACTAGCGGGAGGGCCGGGGAGCTGTTTTTT	CASSPGTSGRAGELFF
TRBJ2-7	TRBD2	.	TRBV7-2	TGTGCCAGCAGCACTAGCGGGGGGGGGACCTACGAGCAGTACTTC	CASSTSGGGTYEQYF
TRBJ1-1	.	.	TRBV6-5	TGTGCCAGCAGTTACTTCCGCGTAATGAACACTGAAGCTTTCTTT	CASSYFRVMNTEAFF
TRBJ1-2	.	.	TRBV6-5	TGTGCCAGCAGTTACAGTCGGGGGGTCTATGGCTACACCTTC	CASSYSRGVYGYTF
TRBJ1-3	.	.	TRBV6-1	TGTGCCAGTAACCCAAGCCCCGGAAACACCATATATTTT	CASNPSPGNTIYF
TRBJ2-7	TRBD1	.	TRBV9	TGTGCCAGCAGCGTAGCTACTGGAGGACAGGGTGGTCACGAGCAGTACTTC	CASSVATGGQGGHEQYF
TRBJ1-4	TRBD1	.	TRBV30	TGTGCCTGGAGCCCGGGACAGACTAATGAAAAACTGTTTTTT	CAWSPGQTNEKLFF
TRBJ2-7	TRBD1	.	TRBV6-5	TGTGCCAGCAGTTACTCGGACAGGGGGGGGCTCGAGCAGTACTTC	CASSYSDRGGLEQYF
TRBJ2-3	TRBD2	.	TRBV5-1	TGCGCCAGCAGCTTGGGGGGTAGCGGGGGGACAGATACGCAGTATTTT	CASSLGGSGGTDTQYF
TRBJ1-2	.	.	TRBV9	TGTGCCAGCAGCGTAGATCCAGGCTTCTATGGCTACACCTTC	CASSVDPGFYGYTF
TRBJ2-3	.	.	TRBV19	TGTGCCAGTAGTGCTAGCAGCTTCACAGATACGCAGTATTTT	CASSASSFTDTQYF
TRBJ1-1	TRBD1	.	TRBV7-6	TGTGCCAGCAGCCCCCGGGACAGGGGGCTGAACACTGAAGCTTTCTTT	CASSPRDRGLNTEAFF
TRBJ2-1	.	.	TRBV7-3	TGTGCCAGCAGCTTACACGGCGGGATGGGCAATGAGCAGTTCTTC	CASSLHGGMGNEQFF
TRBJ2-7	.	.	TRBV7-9	TGTGCCAGCAGCCAGGACTGGAACTCCTACGAGCAGTACTTC	CASSQDWNSYEQYF
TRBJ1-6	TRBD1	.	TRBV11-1	TGTGCCAGCAGCTTAAATCTCTGGGACAGCCTCGGTAGTTCACCCCTCCACTTT	CASSLNLWDSLGSSPLHF